Following are 4 T cell receptor beta chains from one sample sequenced in a study of spatial heterogeneity in lung cancer. From the 5' RACE reads, TCRdb called clonotypes with MiXCR, one entry per CDR3 protein. The repertoire includes some 96,000 distinct CDR3 sequences, around 4.8% of them detected once, and 21% sits in the top ten. Time point specified: sample taken at primary tumor resection. Their specific antigens are unknown. Whole-study results and caveats: Intratumoral expanded alpha and beta TCR counts were found to track tumor mutation counts.

The starting material was lung tumor tissue, obtained at surgery. The receptors originated from a male donor with early-stage non-small cell lung cancer.

The table lists this clonotype with a few counts. The V call is TRBV12-3 or TRBV12-4, the J call TRBJ2-5; D is tentatively TRBD1 or TRBD2 (6 bases each). CDR3 length: 14 amino acids. The germline V and J ends were trimmed by 6 bases and 2 bases, with 13 bases remaining between them. The CDR3 DNA reads TGTGCCAGCAGCTTCGGGGGACATCAAGAGACCCAGTACTTC. Its translation is CASSFGGHQETQYF.

This rearrangement joins TRBV2 to TRBJ1-1; D remains unclear. Germline CDR1 SNHLY, CDR2 FYNNEI. With 6 bases removed from V and 10 bases from J, the gap between germline ends came to 12 bases. This CDR3 has 11 residues. The CDR3 region has the DNA TGTGCCAGCAGGAGGGATGAGGGAGCTTTCTTT. The encoded protein is CASRRDEGAFF. Looking up the rest from reference TRBV2 and TRBJ1-1 gives the full variable domain: EPEVTQTPSHQVTQMGQEVILRCVPISNHLYFYWYRQILGQKVEFLVSFYNNEISEKSEIFDDQFSVERPDGSNFTLKIRSTKLEDSAMYFCASRRDEGAFFGQGTRLTVV.

This clonotype was observed at least ten times. The chain is built from TRBV6-6 and TRBJ2-2; TRBD2 might be the D (6 bases). V was trimmed by 0 bases and J by 3 bases, leaving 11 bases between them. From germline, CDR1 is MNHNY and CDR2 SVGAGI (reference sequence). The CDR3 contains 16 residues. CDR3 in DNA: TGTGCCAGCAGTTACTCGAAAGGGGAGGACACCGGGGAGCTGTTTTTT. It is translated as CASSYSKGEDTGELFF.

Written as DNA, the CDR3 is TGTGCCTGGAGTTCTGGGACCGGGACTAGCGGAGTTGAGCAGTTCTTC. This codes for CAWSSGTGTSGVEQFF. This chain joins TRBV30 and TRBJ2-1; 11 bases are shared with TRBD2. V was pared by 2 bases and J by 9 bases, with 12 bases of the junction left unmatched. Per germline, CDR1 GTSNPN and CDR2 SVGIG (reference sequence). The CDR3 has 16 amino acids.